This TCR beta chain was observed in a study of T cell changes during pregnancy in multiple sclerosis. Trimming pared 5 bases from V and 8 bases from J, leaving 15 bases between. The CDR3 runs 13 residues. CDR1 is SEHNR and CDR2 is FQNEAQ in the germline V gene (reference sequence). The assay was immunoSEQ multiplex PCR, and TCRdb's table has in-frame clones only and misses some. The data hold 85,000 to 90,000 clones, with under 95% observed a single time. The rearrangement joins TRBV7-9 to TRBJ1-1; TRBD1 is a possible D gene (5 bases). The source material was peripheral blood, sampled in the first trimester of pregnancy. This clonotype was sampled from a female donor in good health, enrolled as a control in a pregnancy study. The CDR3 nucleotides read TGTGCCAGCAGCGTTGGGGCCCCCGCGGAAGCTTTCTTT. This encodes CASSVGAPAEAFF.